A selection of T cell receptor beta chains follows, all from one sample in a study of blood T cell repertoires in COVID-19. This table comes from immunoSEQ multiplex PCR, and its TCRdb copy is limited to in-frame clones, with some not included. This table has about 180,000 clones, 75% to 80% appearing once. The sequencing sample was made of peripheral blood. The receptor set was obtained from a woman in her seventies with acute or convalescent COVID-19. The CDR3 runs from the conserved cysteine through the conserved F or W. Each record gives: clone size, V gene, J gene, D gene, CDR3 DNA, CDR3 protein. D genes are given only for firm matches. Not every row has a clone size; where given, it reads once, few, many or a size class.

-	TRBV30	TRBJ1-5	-	TGTGCCTGGAGGGTCCCGGGACAGCCCCAGCATTTT	CAWRVPGQPQHF
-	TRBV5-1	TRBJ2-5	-	TGCGCCAGCAGCTTGGAGGGGGTACCAGGGACCCAGTACTTC	CASSLEGVPGTQYF
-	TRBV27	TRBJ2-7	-	TGTGCCAGCAGTTTACGGGGGAGTCCCTACGAGCAGTACTTC	CASSLRGSPYEQYF
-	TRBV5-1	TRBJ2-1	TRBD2	TGCGCCAGCAGCTTGAGACTAGCGGGAGACGAGCAGTTCTTC	CASSLRLAGDEQFF
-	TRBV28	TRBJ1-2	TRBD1	TGTGCCAGCAGCCAGACAGGGGTCAACTATGGCTACACCTTC	CASSQTGVNYGYTF
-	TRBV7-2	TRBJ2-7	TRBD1	TGTGCCAGCAGCCCATCGACAGGGAATCACTACGAGCAGTACTTC	CASSPSTGNHYEQYF
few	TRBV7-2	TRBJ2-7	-	TGTGCCAGCAGCCTGACAGCCCGCTCCTACGAGCAGTACTTC	CASSLTARSYEQYF
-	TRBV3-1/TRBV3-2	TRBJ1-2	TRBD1	TGTGCCAGCAGCCAAGATGTTGGGACAGCAAATGGCTACACCTTC	CASSQDVGTANGYTF
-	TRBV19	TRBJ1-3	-	TGTGCCAGTAGTATCCGCTCTGGAAACACCATATATTTT	CASSIRSGNTIYF
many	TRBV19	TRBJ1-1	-	TGTGCCAGTAGTCCGGTCCGTGGGAACACTGAAGCTTTCTTT	CASSPVRGNTEAFF
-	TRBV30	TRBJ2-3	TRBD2	TGTGCCTGGAGCGCCACTAGCGGGGGCGGACCAGATACGCAGTATTTT	CAWSATSGGGPDTQYF
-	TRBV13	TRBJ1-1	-	TGTGCCAGCAGCTTCTTTCGGGTAGCCAGGGGCACTGAAGCTTTCTTT	CASSFFRVARGTEAFF
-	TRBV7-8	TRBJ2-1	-	TGTGCCAGCAGTTCCGGGGACACCGCGAACAATGAGCAGTTCTTC	CASSSGDTANNEQFF
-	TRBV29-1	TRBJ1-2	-	TGCAGCGTTTATCCTACAGGGAATGGGGCCTATGGCTACACCTTC	CSVYPTGNGAYGYTF
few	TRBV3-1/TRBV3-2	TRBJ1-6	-	TGTGCCAGCAGCACGGGACTCCGGCCGTCCTATAATTCACCCCTCCACTTT	CASSTGLRPSYNSPLHF
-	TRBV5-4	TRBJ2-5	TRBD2	TGTGCCAGCAGCTTGTGGGCTAGCGGGAGTGAGACCCAGTACTTC	CASSLWASGSETQYF
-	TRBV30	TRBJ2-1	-	TGTGCCTGGAGTGTACTGTCCTACAATGAGCAGTTCTTC	CAWSVLSYNEQFF
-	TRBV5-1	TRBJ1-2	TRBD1	TGCGCCAGCAGCTTGGATACGAGACAGGGACGGGATGGCTACACCTTC	CASSLDTRQGRDGYTF
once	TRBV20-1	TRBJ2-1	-	TGCAGTGCTAACAAGTACAATGAGCAGTTCTTC	CSANKYNEQFF
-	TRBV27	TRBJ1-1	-	TGTGCCAGCAGTCAAAGAGGATGGAACACTGAAGCTTTCTTT	CASSQRGWNTEAFF
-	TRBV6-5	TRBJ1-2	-	TGTGCCAGCATCCTAGACGGAAACTATGGCTACACCTTC	CASILDGNYGYTF
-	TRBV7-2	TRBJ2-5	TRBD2	TGTGCCAGCAGCTCTGGACTAGCGGGATGGGCCCAGTACTTC	CASSSGLAGWAQYF
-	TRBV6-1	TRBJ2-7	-	TGTGCCAGCAGTGAAACGACAGATTTCTTCTCCTACGAGCAGTACTTC	CASSETTDFFSYEQYF
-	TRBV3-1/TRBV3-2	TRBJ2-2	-	TGTGCCAGCAGGAGACGACGGGGAGTGCTGTTTTTT	CASRRRRGVLFF
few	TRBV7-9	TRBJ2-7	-	TGTGCCAGCAGCCCAAACAGGGTCCCCTACGAGCAGTACTTC	CASSPNRVPYEQYF
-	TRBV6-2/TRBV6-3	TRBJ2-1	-	TGTGCCAGCAGTTATAGCAGGGGATCCTACAATGAGCAGTTCTTC	CASSYSRGSYNEQFF
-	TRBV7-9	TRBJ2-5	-	TGTGCCAGCAGCTTAACAGGGAGCGTTTCGGAGACCCAGTACTTC	CASSLTGSVSETQYF
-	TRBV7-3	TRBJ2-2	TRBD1	TGTGCCAGTAGACAGGGGGCCACCGGGGAGCTGTTTTTT	CASRQGATGELFF
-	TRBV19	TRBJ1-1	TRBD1	TGTGCCAGCTTGAAGGGGACAGCGAACACTGAAGCTTTCTTT	CASLKGTANTEAFF
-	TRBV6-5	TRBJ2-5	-	TGTGCCAGCAGTTACTCAAGGAGGGGGCGGCAAGAGACCCAGTACTTC	CASSYSRRGRQETQYF
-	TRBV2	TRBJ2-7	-	TGTGCCAGCAGTGTTGGGGCAGCCCGCGAGCAGTACTTC	CASSVGAAREQYF
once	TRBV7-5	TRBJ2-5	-	TGTGCCAGAAGCTTTGGGACCGGGAGGGATCAAGAGACCCAGTACTTC	CARSFGTGRDQETQYF
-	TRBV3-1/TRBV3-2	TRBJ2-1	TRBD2	TGTGCCAGCAGCCCACGACAGGGGGTAGCGGGAGGGTCTTACAATGAGCAGTTCTTC	CASSPRQGVAGGSYNEQFF
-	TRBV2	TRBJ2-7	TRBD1	TGTGCCAGCAGAGTTAACAGGGGGCCCTACGAGCAGTACTTC	CASRVNRGPYEQYF
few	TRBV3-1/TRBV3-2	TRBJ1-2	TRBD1	TGTGCCAGCAGCCAAGAACGCGGACAGGGAGGCTATGGCTACACCTTC	CASSQERGQGGYGYTF
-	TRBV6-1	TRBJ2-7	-	TGTGCCAGCAGTGAGCGCGGCAGTTACGAGCAGTACTTC	CASSERGSYEQYF
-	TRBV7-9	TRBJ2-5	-	TGTGCCAGCAGCTTAGGGACACGGCAAGAGACCCAGTACTTC	CASSLGTRQETQYF